Included here is one T cell receptor (beta chain) sequence, with context. Antigen specificity is unknown. Amplification used 60 Vbeta primers and 13 Jbeta primers. Method: immunoSEQ multiplex PCR; TCRdb's copy keeps in-frame clones and lacks some. The data show 150,000 to 200,000 clones, with approximately 65% seen just once and 2.5% to 3% held by the top ten. The data were obtained in a study of cytomegalovirus exposure and HLA in healthy donors. Study outcomes and limitations: Data from an earlier analysis indicated that most TCR beta V segments were productive either about 87% or about 30% of the time.

CDR3 length equals 18 residues. With 0 bases clipped from V and 4 bases from J, the junction kept 14 bases outside the gene matches. CDR1 and CDR2 (germline): SGHRS, YFSETQ. The sequencing sample was made of PBMCs. This sequence was found in a man aged 40-49 years in good health and CMV-seronegative. V usage is TRBV5-1 and J usage is TRBJ2-5, with 8 positions matching TRBD2. This CDR3 reads CASSLGTAGDSGGETQYF. The CDR3 nucleotides read TGCGCCAGCAGCTTGGGTACAGCGGGGGATTCGGGGGGAGAGACCCAGTACTTC.